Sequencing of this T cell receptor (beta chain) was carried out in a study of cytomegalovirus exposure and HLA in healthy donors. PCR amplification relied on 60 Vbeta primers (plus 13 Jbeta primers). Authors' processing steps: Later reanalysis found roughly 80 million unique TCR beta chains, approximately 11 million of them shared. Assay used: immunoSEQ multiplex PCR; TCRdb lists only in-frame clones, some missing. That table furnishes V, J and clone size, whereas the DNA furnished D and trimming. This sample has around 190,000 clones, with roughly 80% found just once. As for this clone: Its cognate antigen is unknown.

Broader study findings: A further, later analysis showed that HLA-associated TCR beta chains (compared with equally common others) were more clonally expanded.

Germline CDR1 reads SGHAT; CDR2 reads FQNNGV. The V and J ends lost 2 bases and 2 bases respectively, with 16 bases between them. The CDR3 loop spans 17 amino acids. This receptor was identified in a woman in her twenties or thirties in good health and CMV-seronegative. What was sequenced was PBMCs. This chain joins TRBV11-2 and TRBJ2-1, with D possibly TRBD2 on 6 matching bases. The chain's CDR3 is CASSLLRGEGPYNEQFF. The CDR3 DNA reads TGTGCCAGCAGCTTATTGCGCGGGGAAGGTCCCTACAATGAGCAGTTCTTC.